These 24 T cell receptor beta chains came from one sample sequenced in a study of blood T cell repertoires in COVID-19. This table comes from immunoSEQ multiplex PCR, and its TCRdb copy is limited to in-frame clones, with some not included. The sample carries under 200,000 clones, under 85% recorded once. Sequenced sample: peripheral blood. These receptors originate from a woman of 80 years or more with acute or convalescent COVID-19.

The rearrangement links TRBV3-1 (or the pseudogene TRBV3-2) to TRBJ2-7, with 14 bases identical to TRBD2. The V and J ends lost 5 bases and 7 bases, in that order; junction bases with no gene match: 7. Germline loops: CDR1 LGHDT, CDR2 YNNKEL (reference sequence). The length of the CDR3 is 15 residues. CDR3 sequence reads: CASSATSGGAVEQYF. CDR3 nucleotides: TGTGCCAGCAGCGCGACTAGCGGGGGGGCCGTGGAGCAGTACTTC.

The rearrangement uses TRBV5-1 and TRBJ2-1, with D uncertain. The V end was cut by 4 bases, the J end by 12 bases, with 23 bases between. The CDR3 sequence is 15 residues long. Germline V gene lookup returns CDR1 SGHRS and CDR2 YFSETQ. CDR3 coding DNA: TGCGCCAGCAGCCTTTTGGGCCACAATGAGTATGGGCAGTTCTTC. Translated, it gives CASSLLGHNEYGQFF.

This clone was detected only once. The gene calls are TRBV27 and TRBJ1-3; D is perhaps TRBD1 (6 bases). The CDR3 extends over 14 amino acids. V gave up 4 bases and J gave up 4 bases, with 11 bases separating them. Germline CDR1 reads MNHEY; CDR2 reads SMNVEV (reference sequence). CDR3: CASSSSGAGNTIYF. CDR3 nucleotides: TGTGCCAGCAGTTCCTCAGGGGCCGGAAACACCATATATTTT.

This rearrangement joins TRBV5-8 to TRBJ1-5, with 10 bases aligning to TRBD1. The J segment lost 5 bases and the V segment lost 4 bases, leaving 9 bases of the junction unmatched. Germline loops: CDR1 SGHTS, CDR2 YDEGEE. This CDR3 is 16 amino acids long. CDR3 DNA: TGTGCCAGCAGCCCCCATGGGACAGGGGACGATCAGCCCCAGCATTTT. This gives the protein CASSPHGTGDDQPQHF.

This chain uses TRBV15 with TRBJ2-3; 7 positions agree with TRBD2. There are 15 residues in the CDR3. With 0 bases clipped from V and 3 bases from J, the junction kept 3 bases outside the gene matches. In germline, CDR1 is LNHNV, CDR2 YYDKDF (reference sequence). The CDR3 nucleotides are TGTGCCACCAGCAGAGACGGGGGGTCTACAGATACGCAGTATTTT. It is translated as CATSRDGGSTDTQYF.

The CDR3 protein is CAISQDRGQTEAFF. CDR3 sequence (DNA): TGTGCCATCAGCCAGGACAGGGGACAAACTGAAGCTTTCTTT. The chain uses TRBV10-3 and TRBJ1-1; 9 nucleotides match TRBD1. This CDR3 has 14 residues. Looked up from germline, CDR1 is ENHRY and CDR2 is SYGVKD. The trim removed 6 bases at V and 5 bases at J, leaving 7 bases unmatched.

The chain joins TRBV7-3 to TRBJ1-2; D might be TRBD1 (6 bases). CDR1 is SGHTA and CDR2 is FQGTGA in the germline V gene. V lost 5 bases and J 0 bases, leaving 19 bases between the germline ends. The CDR3 runs 17 residues. CDR3 sequence reads: CASSLKPRTDTNYGYTF. In nucleotides, the CDR3 is TGTGCCAGCAGCCTAAAACCCCGGACAGATACTAACTATGGCTACACCTTC. Full variable domain (remainder filled in from reference TRBV7-3 and TRBJ1-2): GAGVSQTPSNKVTEKGKYVELRCDPISGHTALYWYRQSLGQGPEFLIYFQGTGAADDSGLPNDRFFAVRPEGSVSTLKIQRTERGDSAVYLCASSLKPRTDTNYGYTFGSGTRLTVV.

This clone occurred once. The genes are TRBV3-1 (or the pseudogene TRBV3-2) and TRBJ2-1; 8 bases are shared with TRBD1. The CDR3 length is 16 residues. V shed 1 base, J shed 4 bases, and the junction held 6 bases outside the gene matches. Germline V CDR1 and CDR2: LGHDT, YNNKEL (reference sequence). CDR3 amino acids: CASSQAGGRYYNEQFF. The CDR3, as DNA: TGTGCCAGCAGCCAAGCAGGGGGCCGATATTACAATGAGCAGTTCTTC.

A remark on this clone: Compared with germline, one end of the junction differs, possibly owing to a read error. This sequence joins TRBV19 and TRBJ2-3, with TRBD2 matching over 9 bases. The CDR3 covers 14 residues. Per germline, CDR1 LNHDA and CDR2 SQIVND (reference sequence). The CDR3 region has the DNA TGTGCCAGTAGTATGGGGACTAGCATAGATACGCAGTATTTT. As protein: CASSMGTSIDTQYF.

V gene TRBV13 combines with J gene TRBJ1-2; no clear D. The CDR3 sequence is 20 residues long. Germline lookup yields CDR1 PRHDT and CDR2 FYEKMQ (reference sequence). With 3 bases removed from V and 1 base from J, the gap between germline ends came to 27 bases. CDR3: CASSFMPSPPPPHRNYGYTF. DNA of the CDR3: TGTGCCAGCAGCTTTATGCCCTCGCCCCCACCTCCACACCGTAACTATGGCTACACCTTC.

The chain couples TRBV27 to TRBJ1-2; TRBD1 might be the D (5 bases). The CDR3 covers 15 residues. Germline V gives CDR1 MNHEY, CDR2 SMNVEV (reference sequence). V was pared by 1 base and J by 4 bases, with 13 bases between. DNA for the CDR3: TGTGCCAGCAGTTTATTGGCAGGGCTCCGCTATGGCTACACCTTC. It codes for CASSLLAGLRYGYTF.

This chain joins TRBV19 and TRBJ1-2; TRBD1 aligns across 8 bases. V dropped 6 bases and J dropped 6; count of bases not matched to a gene: 9. The CDR3 consists of 14 residues. Germline CDR1 and CDR2: LNHDA and SQIVND (reference sequence). The CDR3 loop reads CASSNFQTGDGYTF. The CDR3 bases are TGTGCCAGTAGCAATTTTCAGACAGGGGATGGCTACACCTTC.

This clone was counted only a few times. The chain has TRBV1 and TRBJ2-1; TRBD2 is the table's D call and was not checked against the DNA. TRBV1 corresponds to a pseudogene. The CDR3 consists of 17 residues. The CDR3: CTSSRPLGGSSYNEQFF. In nucleotides, the CDR3 is TGCACCAGCAGCCGCCCACTCGGAGGGAGCTCCTACAATGAGCAGTTCTTC.

This clone was picked up a small number of times. V gene TRBV11-2 combines with J gene TRBJ1-6, with TRBD1 matching over 10 bases. The length of the CDR3 is 17 residues. The V segment lost 1 base and the J segment 3 bases; nucleotides outside the gene matches: 3. In germline, CDR1 is SGHAT, CDR2 FQNNGV. CDR3 amino acids: CASSLVGQGNYNSPLHF. As DNA, the CDR3 is TGTGCCAGCAGCTTAGTGGGACAGGGGAACTATAATTCACCCCTCCACTTT.

V gene TRBV7-3 combines with J gene TRBJ2-1; tentative D call: TRBD2 (6 bases). Germline assignment: CDR1 SGHTA and CDR2 FQGTGA. The V end was cut by 3 bases, the J end by 9 bases, with 21 bases between. This CDR3 is 16 amino acids long. This chain's CDR3 is CASSLGSNGGEIEQFF. DNA for the CDR3: TGTGCCAGCAGCTTGGGGTCCAACGGAGGGGAGATTGAGCAGTTCTTC.

This chain links TRBV19 with TRBJ2-7, with D perhaps matching TRBD2 (5 bases). V dropped 10 bases and J dropped 2 bases, with 21 bases sitting between them. The CDR3 runs 15 residues. The germline V gene encodes CDR1 LNHDA and CDR2 SQIVND (reference sequence). The CDR3: CATAQGSGSPYEQYF. CDR3 DNA: TGTGCCACGGCGCAAGGGTCGGGGAGCCCCTACGAGCAGTACTTC. The whole variable domain, remainder taken from reference TRBV19 and TRBJ2-7, is DGGITQSPKYLFRKEGQNVTLSCEQNLNHDAMYWYRQDPGQGLRLIYYSQIVNDFQKGDIAEGYSVSREKKESFPLTVTSAQKNPTAFYLCATAQGSGSPYEQYFGPGTRLTVT.

The CDR3 DNA follows: TGTGCCAGCCTTCTAGGGGGCAATGAGCAGTTCTTC. This codes for CASLLGGNEQFF. The chain joins TRBV5-5 to TRBJ2-1, with D maybe TRBD1 (6 bases). There are 12 residues in the CDR3. The germline gives CDR1 SGHKS, CDR2 YYEKEE (reference sequence). V lost 7 bases and J lost 6, with 11 bases in between.

V gene TRBV6-1 combines with J gene TRBJ1-5; no clear D gene. Germline CDR1 MNHNS, CDR2 SASEGT. The CDR3 runs 17 residues. Trimming stripped 1 base from V and 5 bases from J, with 18 bases between. The CDR3: CASSEDILGSHYQPQHF. Written as DNA, the CDR3 is TGTGCCAGCAGTGAAGACATTTTGGGCAGCCATTATCAGCCCCAGCATTTT.

The V call is TRBV6-6, the J call TRBJ2-1, with 12 bases lining up with TRBD2. V lost 2 bases and J lost 9; bases outside the gene matches: 5. The CDR3 contains 15 residues. Germline CDR1 is MNHNY and CDR2 is SVGAGI (reference sequence). The CDR3 is CASSYVSSGRVEQFF. The CDR3 nucleotides read TGTGCCAGCAGTTACGTGTCTAGCGGGAGGGTTGAGCAGTTCTTC.

V gene TRBV7-9 combines with J gene TRBJ1-3; D gene unclear. The germline V gene encodes CDR1 SEHNR and CDR2 FQNEAQ (reference sequence). Trimming took 5 bases from V and 0 from J, leaving 14 bases between them. The CDR3 consists of 16 residues. The DNA of the CDR3 is TGTGCCAGCAGCCCACTCGGAGGGCCCTCTGGAAACACCATATATTTT. Amino acids: CASSPLGGPSGNTIYF.

The chain is built from TRBV11-2 and TRBJ1-2; 7 bases are shared with TRBD1. The CDR3 has 15 residues. Trimming removed 4 bases from V and 2 bases from J; junction bases left unmatched: 7. The germline V gene encodes CDR1 SGHAT and CDR2 FQNNGV. In DNA form, the CDR3 reads TGTGCCAGCAGCTCGATGGACAGGCCGAACTATGGCTACACCTTC. Translated, it gives CASSSMDRPNYGYTF. The full variable domain, completed using reference TRBV11-2 and TRBJ1-2, is EAGVAQSPRYKIIEKRQSVAFWCNPISGHATLYWYQQILGQGPKLLIQFQNNGVVDDSQLPKDRFSAERLKGVDSTLKIQPAKLEDSAVYLCASSSMDRPNYGYTFGSGTRLTVV.

The chain uses TRBV6-6 and TRBJ2-7, with D possibly matching TRBD2 (5 bases). The V gene lost 3 bases and the J gene lost 5 bases, with 17 bases spanning the gap. CDR3 size: 15 residues. CDR1 is MNHNY and CDR2 is SVGAGI in the germline V gene (reference sequence). The CDR3 region has the DNA TGTGCCAGCAGTTATTCCCTGGGAGAGAACCACGAGCAGTACTTC. Protein product: CASSYSLGENHEQYF.

V gene TRBV15 combines with J gene TRBJ2-3; 8 positions agree with TRBD2. J lost 1 base, V lost 5 bases, and 8 bases had no gene match. Germline V CDR1 and CDR2: LNHNV, YYDKDF (reference sequence). The CDR3 spans 16 residues. The CDR3 coding sequence is TGTGCCACCAGCCGGGGGGGGGCGAGCGGCACAGATACGCAGTATTTT. This gives the protein CATSRGGASGTDTQYF.

The CDR3 loop is CASSQAVAQPQHF. CDR3 in DNA: TGTGCCAGCAGCCAAGCGGTCGCGCAGCCCCAGCATTTT. The rearrangement links TRBV3-1 (or the pseudogene TRBV3-2) to TRBJ1-5; D gene uncertain. Trimming removed 1 base from V and 7 bases from J, with 8 bases in between. There are 13 residues in the CDR3. Germline values: CDR1 LGHDT, CDR2 YNNKEL (reference sequence).